This is a list of T cell receptor beta chains from one sample in a study of blood T cell repertoires in COVID-19. The method was immunoSEQ multiplex PCR; TCRdb's version includes in-frame clones alone and lacks a portion of them. The data show about 150,000 clones, 85% to 90% seen once. The sample comprised peripheral blood. The origin of the receptors is a woman between 35 and 50 years old with acute or convalescent COVID-19. The CDR3 runs from the conserved cysteine through the conserved F or W. A D gene is named only where the DNA matches it firmly. Clone sizes are given selectively: once, few, many, or a class where the clone is expanded.

>TRBJ2-5|.|TRBV6-5|TRBD1
TGTGCCAGCAGTTACAACAAAGGACAGGAAGAGACCCAGTACTTC
CASSYNKGQEETQYF
>TRBJ2-2|.|TRBV21-1|.
TGTGCCAGCAGCAAACATTGGGGGCCCTACTCCGAAAACACCGGGGAGCTGTTTTTT
CASSKHWGPYSENTGELFF
>TRBJ2-1|.|TRBV6-5|.
TGTGCCAGCAGCCAAGGGGGTGAGCAGTTCTTC
CASSQGGEQFF
>TRBJ2-2|.|TRBV5-8|TRBD2
TGTGCCAGCAGCTTGGTTGGCGGGAGTGGGGAGCTGTTTTTT
CASSLVGGSGELFF
>TRBJ2-7|.|TRBV11-3|.
TGTGCCAGCAGCGATTCTAGTTACGAGCAGTACTTC
CASSDSSYEQYF
>TRBJ2-7|.|TRBV7-8|.
TGTGCCAGCAGCTTAGACGGCCTCCCCGACAACGAGCAGTACTTC
CASSLDGLPDNEQYF
>TRBJ1-6|.|TRBV28|TRBD1
TGTGCCAGCAGGAGACAGGGAACCTATAATTCACCCCTCCACTTT
CASRRQGTYNSPLHF
>TRBJ2-2|.|TRBV3-1/TRBV3-2|TRBD1
TGTGCCAGCAGCCGGACAGGGAGGGAGCTGTTTTTT
CASSRTGRELFF
>TRBJ2-5|.|TRBV29-1|TRBD1
TGCAGCGTTGGACAGGGGGGGAGGGAGACCCAGTACTTC
CSVGQGGRETQYF
>TRBJ2-3|.|TRBV25-1|TRBD2
TGTGCCTCGACGACTAGCGGGGGGGAGGATACGCAGTATTTT
CASTTSGGEDTQYF
>TRBJ1-6|.|TRBV25-1|.
TGTGCCAGCAGTGACGCGGCGGAAAGCTCCTATAATTCACCCCTCCACTTT
CASSDAAESSYNSPLHF
>TRBJ2-3|.|TRBV11-2|.
TGTGCCAGCAGCTTAGATCCACGCAGGGCAGATACGCAGTATTTT
CASSLDPRRADTQYF
>TRBJ2-7|once|TRBV19|TRBD2
TGTGCCAGTAGTACCCCTAGCGGGAGCCGCGAGCAGTACTTC
CASSTPSGSREQYF
>TRBJ1-2|.|TRBV28|TRBD1
TGTGCCAGCAGTTCGGGACAGGGAGTGACGACGGTATATGGCTACACCTTC
CASSSGQGVTTVYGYTF
>TRBJ1-5|.|TRBV27|.
TGTGCCAGCAGGCCCAACCAGGGGCTCAATCAGCCCCAGCATTTT
CASRPNQGLNQPQHF
>TRBJ1-2|once|TRBV6-5|TRBD1
TGTGCCAGCAGTTACGCGGGCACAGGGGATTATGGCTACACCTTC
CASSYAGTGDYGYTF
>TRBJ2-5|.|TRBV7-9|TRBD1
TGTGCCAGCAGCTCATACAGGGGTAGGGAGACCCAGTACTTC
CASSSYRGRETQYF
>TRBJ2-3|.|TRBV6-1|.
TGTGCCAGCAGTGAAGCGGTTGGGGCTCCCGATACGCAGTATTTT
CASSEAVGAPDTQYF
>TRBJ2-6|.|TRBV30|.
TGTGCCTGGACTCTAGGGGACTCTGGGGCCAACGTCCTGACTTTC
CAWTLGDSGANVLTF
>TRBJ2-5|.|TRBV19|TRBD1
TGTGCCAGTAGTATTAGACAGGGGAAAGAGACCCAGTACTTC
CASSIRQGKETQYF
>TRBJ1-5|.|TRBV27|.
TGTGCCAGCAAACACAGGGAAGGCCAGCCCCAGCATTTT
CASKHREGQPQHF
>TRBJ2-7|.|TRBV21-1|.
TGTGCCAGCAGCAACCGGGGACAGGACTACGAGCAGTACTTC
CASSNRGQDYEQYF
>TRBJ1-1|.|TRBV5-1|.
TGCGCCAGCAGCTTAGAGCCAACAGGGTTCACGAGCACTGAAGCTTTCTTT
CASSLEPTGFTSTEAFF
>TRBJ1-1|.|TRBV10-3|.
TGTGCCGTGTACCAGGGGAAGAACACTGAAGCTTTCTTT
CAVYQGKNTEAFF
>TRBJ2-1|once|TRBV28|TRBD1
TGTGCCAGCAGTTTATTGGGACAGGCGTACAATGAGCAGTTCTTC
CASSLLGQAYNEQFF
>TRBJ2-5|.|TRBV7-9|TRBD2
TGTGCCAGCAGCCGGGAGGGGGGCTCGGAGACCCAGTACTTC
CASSREGGSETQYF
>TRBJ2-1|.|TRBV19|.
TGTGCCAGTAGTATAGATGATGCGTTCTACAATGAGCAGTTCTTC
CASSIDDAFYNEQFF
>TRBJ2-7|.|TRBV27|TRBD1
TGTGCCAGCAGTTTAGGGACAGGGGGACCCTACGAGCAGTACTTC
CASSLGTGGPYEQYF